One T cell receptor (beta chain) is described in this entry. This receptor's antigen is unknown. Base qualities are not at hand, and no much larger clone is one base apart. Library preparation employed the immunoSEQ multiplex PCR assay. For the multiplex PCR, a mixture combining 60 forward primers for TCR Vbeta segments and 13 reverse primers for TCR Jbeta segments was used. The CDR3 region of rearranged TCR beta genes was amplified from genomic DNA by a multiplex PCR assay. The Illumina HiSeq System was used to sequence the amplified TCR beta libraries as 87-base-pair reads. The original methods were these. In a later analysis, roughly 80 million unique TCR beta chains were counted across the 500 to 850 repertoires, and about 10 million of these chains were shared by at least two donors. Raw reads were error-corrected and collapsed into unique sequences by a nearest-neighbor algorithm in which closely related sequences were merged to remove PCR and sequencing errors. V, D and J gene segments were assigned by aligning CDR3 sequences to IMGT reference sequences. For a sequence to be retained, at least a six-nucleotide match to both a V gene segment and a J gene segment was required. A rearrangement was called productive if the CDR3 had no stop codons and remained in frame with V and J, and every other rearrangement was called non-productive. Following IMGT convention, CDR3 was defined as the stretch from the second conserved V-encoded cysteine up to the conserved J-encoded phenylalanine. The earlier analysis of around 640 of the donors excluded sequences that lacked an unambiguous match to a single V gene segment. An earlier analysis of 500 to 600 of the donors classified V segments as functional when productive rearrangements were above 56.7% and as segregating when the standard deviation between donors was above 5%. A statistical classification framework was developed to diagnose cytomegalovirus status using the catalog of TCR beta chain sequences. In a later analysis, TCR nucleotide sequences were compared against IMGT/GENE-DB human TR gene sequences so that V and J genes could be assigned. A later analysis assigned CDR3 sequences and most-parsimonious VDJ recombination scenarios with the TCRdist pipeline. A later analysis defined each TCR beta chain by its CDR3 amino acid sequence plus V-gene family, and excluded reads lacking a unique V-gene family. As a way to deal with suspected cross-contamination and a sequencing artifact, a later analysis dropped roughly 620 nucleotide sequences that were highly shared and had low generation probability. In a later analysis, a clonal expansion index for each public chain was calculated from normalized within-repertoire ranks of inferred template counts. In a later analysis, generation probabilities were computed with a VDJ recombination model fitted to out-of-frame rearrangements, and the resulting probabilities were checked against IGoR. A later analysis scored TCR-TCR, TCR-HLA and TCR-CMV co-occurrence with hypergeometric tests, applying a repertoire-size bias correction to TCR pairs. To estimate false discovery rates, a later analysis permuted the HLA or CMV assignments 20 times. In a later analysis, co-occurring TCRs were grouped using DBSCAN, with TCRdist sequence similarity added in when clustering inside HLA-allele-positive subsets. Repertoires with fewer than 30,000 or more than 120,000 public chains, plus five repertoires with anomalous nucleotide sharing, were excluded from co-occurrence clustering. TCRdb's version of the immuneACCESS table is confined to in-frame rearrangements and falls short of the full clone set. An unresolved V gene accounts for under half of the shortfall where checked; the remainder is of unknown origin. That table is the source of V, J and clone size, and D and trimming were worked out from the DNA. This sample has about 240,000 clones in its table, and roughly 82% of those were observed once. Around 5% of the sample belongs to the ten largest clones.

This sample stems from a study of cytomegalovirus exposure and HLA in healthy donors (dated by TCRdb to between 2016 and 2019). Study-wide context: In an earlier analysis of 450 to 750 of the donors, 250 to 350 Gb of sequence data and 117 million unique TCR beta sequences from about 190 million T cells were reported. An early release that covered fewer than 800 HLA-typed donors contained around 300 gigabases of sequencing data and about 84 million unique TCR sequences. Among the approximately 420 genotyped donors, around 79% belonged to the genetic ancestry cluster associated with self-reported Caucasian donors. The aim of the study was to test whether cataloging public T cell receptors could identify signatures of past pathogen exposure. The study profiled the T cell repertoires of around 700 subjects by immunosequencing and related them to cytomegalovirus serostatus. Along with the approximately 670-subject first cohort, a separate validation cohort of 120 different subjects was used. To predict cytomegalovirus infection status, the study combined high-throughput TCR immunosequencing, statistical association of individual TCRs with disease status, and machine learning. A later analysis re-examined previously published TCR beta repertoires from roughly 720 donors and added high-resolution HLA genotyping to investigate patterns of TCR occurrence. In the later analysis, no new phenotypic data were used to find candidate immune exposures; instead, reliance was placed on TCR beta sequences and their occurrence across donors. An earlier analysis of 587 of the donors used high-throughput TCR beta sequencing to judge whether each TCR beta V gene segment behaved as functional or pseudogenic. Donor age, sex, ethnicity and CMV serostatus were collected together with the repertoire data. In a later genetic analysis, genome-wide SNP genotypes for 398 of the 666 donors were used, and that subset was treated as a discovery cohort. Every repertoire in the discovery cohort had been generated on one and the same sequencing platform. HLA typing covered class I and class II loci at four-digit resolution. Typing coverage varied by locus: roughly 620-630 donors for A, B, C, DRB1 and DQB1; 522 for DQA1; over 600 for DPA1; roughly 450 for DPB1. Because of strong linkage in the cohort, roughly five DR-DQ haplotypes were treated as single units for association and clustering. Among several hundred genotyped donors of the cohort, an average of approximately 240,000 unique TCR beta nucleotide sequences was sequenced per donor, of which about 18% were non-productive.

The study at large found these results: HLA typing was unavailable for some donors at each locus, so association tests used only the typed subset. A group of highly shared sequence variants was considered likely to be a technical artifact of the sequencing pipeline. Linkage disequilibrium might explain the correlated functional status among segregating V segments, but an unknown experimental factor could not be excluded. Across donors, most TCR sequences were observed very rarely, whereas some public TCRs were present in many individuals. For the cohort, immune exposure information was limited to CMV serostatus. The presence/absence analyses assumed that sequencing depth was roughly uniform across donors, and that assumption may not be true. An earlier analysis of 587 of the donors showed that most TCR beta V segments appeared in productive rearrangements either about 90% or about 30% of the time, which broadly matched IMGT annotations. According to a later analysis, TCR association rates differed among HLA loci, with DRB1 alleles showing the most associated TCRs and HLA-C alleles showing the fewest. Because counts were too low, roughly 18 rarely observed V segments, including chromosome 9 orphons, were left out of the earlier analysis of a few hundred of the donors. A later genetic analysis associated a missense DCLRE1C variant with V-gene and J-gene trimming of TCR beta chains, and an independent cohort replicated the association. A later analysis found that HLA-associated TCR beta chains were more clonally expanded and had lower generation probabilities than equally common non-associated chains. Some IMGT-functional V segments, including TRBV6-2 and TRBV6-3, could not be distinguished by the 87-base-pair reads and were therefore excluded. The cohort was sequenced for TCR beta chains only, and without alpha or paired-chain data the features that could be detected were limited. In a later genetic analysis, fewer N-insertions in productive TCRs were reported among donors in an Asian-associated ancestry cluster than the approximately 630-donor mean. A total of 150 or so TCR beta chains were listed by the study as associated with cytomegalovirus. In a later analysis, some 18,000 TCR beta sequences were associated with specific HLA alleles at a false discovery rate of 0.05. Cytomegalovirus status was reported to be diagnosed by the classifier with high specificity and sensitivity in both the original and validation cohorts. A later analysis found that most CMV-associated TCR beta chains appeared HLA-restricted, with HLA associations seemingly driven largely by CMV exposure. A further reported finding was that TCR beta sequences accurately predicted the HLA-A and HLA-B alleles for most subjects in the first cohort. It was suggested by the authors that the approach could potentially be generalized to other disease states and immunological phenotypes. Strong co-occurrence of HLA alleles, especially DR and DQ, made assigning TCR associations to individual alleles difficult. A later analysis reported that several top co-occurrence clusters appeared linked to parvovirus B19, influenza, CMV and Epstein-Barr virus. In vitro tests confirmed that a few of the cytomegalovirus-associated TCR beta chains recognize cytomegalovirus antigens.

The cohort comprised around 690 healthy bone marrow donors. Cohort members were all nominally healthy when sampled, although unrecorded immune exposures were likely present. The donor was CMV seropositive and was included in the group of 250 to 300 seropositive cohort members. A peripheral blood sample was collected from each donor, and TCR beta sequencing was performed on peripheral blood mononuclear cells. Genomic DNA was extracted from the blood cell samples with the Qiagen DNeasy Blood Extraction Kit. V lost 3 bases and J lost 3 bases, and the count of bases not matched to a germline gene is 4. The CDR3 covers 14 residues, taking in both the cysteine and the phenylalanine. Here the CDR3 DNA is all that survives: 42 bases in frame from base 1. Per the germline V gene, SGHNT is the CDR1 and YENEEA is the CDR2.

The rearranged segments are TRBV11-3 and TRBJ1-1; the junction holds 7 bases that match TRBD1. The clonotype was recovered from a woman between 40 and 55 years old in good health and CMV-seropositive. Material: PBMCs. The DNA is as follows: TGTGCCAGCAGCTTTCGAGACAGGGACACTGAAGCTTTCTTT. Translation gives CASSFRDRDTEAFF.